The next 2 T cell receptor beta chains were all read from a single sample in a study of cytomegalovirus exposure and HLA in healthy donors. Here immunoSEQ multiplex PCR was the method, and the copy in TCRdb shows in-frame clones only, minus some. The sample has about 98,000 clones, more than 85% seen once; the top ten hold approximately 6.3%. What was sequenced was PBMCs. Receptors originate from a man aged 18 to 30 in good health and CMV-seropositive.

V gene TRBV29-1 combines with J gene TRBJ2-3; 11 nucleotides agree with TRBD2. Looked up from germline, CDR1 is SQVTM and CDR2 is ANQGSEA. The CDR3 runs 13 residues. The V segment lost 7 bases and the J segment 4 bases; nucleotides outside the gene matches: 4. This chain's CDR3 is CSAGTSGADTQYF. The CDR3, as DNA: TGCAGCGCGGGGACTAGCGGTGCAGATACGCAGTATTTT.

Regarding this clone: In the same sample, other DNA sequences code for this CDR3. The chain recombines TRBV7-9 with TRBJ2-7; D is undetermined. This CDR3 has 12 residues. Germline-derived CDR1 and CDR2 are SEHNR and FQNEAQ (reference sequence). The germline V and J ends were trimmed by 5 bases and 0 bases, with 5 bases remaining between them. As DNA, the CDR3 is TGTGCCAGCAGCCTAAGCTCCTACGAGCAGTACTTC. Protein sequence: CASSLSSYEQYF.